A selection of T cell receptor beta chains follows, all from one sample in a study of siplizumab effects on memory and regulatory T cells. Data came from immunoSEQ multiplex PCR; TCRdb stores just in-frame clones and leaves some out. In the table there are some 100,000 clones, approximately 93% of which are singletons. The sample was CD8+ T cells sorted from blood. The receptors come from a human donor in good health. CDR3s include the opening cysteine and the closing phenylalanine or tryptophan. The order of the fields is J gene, clone size, V gene, D gene, CDR3 DNA, CDR3 protein. A D gene is named only where the DNA matches it firmly. A row's size may be missing; if present it is once, few, many or a size class.

j_call: TRBJ2-1; clone_size: -; v_call: TRBV5-1; d_call: -; cdr3_nt: TGCGCCAGCAGCTTGTACACGTTTGAAAAGTTCTTC; cdr3_aa: CASSLYTFEKFF
j_call: TRBJ2-5; clone_size: -; v_call: TRBV11-2; d_call: -; cdr3_nt: TGTGCCAGCAGCTCCCTAAACCGGGGGGCCCTAGAGACCCAGTACTTC; cdr3_aa: CASSSLNRGALETQYF
j_call: TRBJ2-1; clone_size: -; v_call: TRBV11-1; d_call: -; cdr3_nt: TGTGCCAGCAGCTTAGCCCGCTACAATGAGCAGTTCTTC; cdr3_aa: CASSLARYNEQFF
j_call: TRBJ2-1; clone_size: once; v_call: TRBV27; d_call: TRBD2; cdr3_nt: TGTGCCAGCGGTAGCGGGCGGTACAATGAGCAGTTCTTC; cdr3_aa: CASGSGRYNEQFF
j_call: TRBJ1-2; clone_size: -; v_call: TRBV7-8; d_call: -; cdr3_nt: TGTGCCAGCAGCCTTTTGGACAGATCTAACTATGGCTACACCTTC; cdr3_aa: CASSLLDRSNYGYTF
j_call: TRBJ2-3; clone_size: -; v_call: TRBV13; d_call: -; cdr3_nt: TGTGCCAGCAGGGTAACCGGAAGCACAGATACGCAGTATTTT; cdr3_aa: CASRVTGSTDTQYF
j_call: TRBJ1-5; clone_size: -; v_call: TRBV19; d_call: TRBD1; cdr3_nt: TGTGCCAGTAGTCGGGACAGTCTTAGCAATCAGCCCCAGCATTTT; cdr3_aa: CASSRDSLSNQPQHF
j_call: TRBJ1-1; clone_size: -; v_call: TRBV6-5; d_call: TRBD1; cdr3_nt: TGTGCCAGCAGTTACGACAGGGGAACTGAAGCTTTCTTT; cdr3_aa: CASSYDRGTEAFF
j_call: TRBJ2-1; clone_size: -; v_call: TRBV7-9; d_call: TRBD2; cdr3_nt: TGTGCCAGCAGCAAGGAATCCTCTAGCGGGAGTAGGGATGAGCAGTTCTTC; cdr3_aa: CASSKESSSGSRDEQFF
j_call: TRBJ2-3; clone_size: -; v_call: TRBV10-2; d_call: -; cdr3_nt: TGCGCCAGCATGGTCGGCACGCGGGATACGCAGTATTTT; cdr3_aa: CASMVGTRDTQYF
j_call: TRBJ1-5; clone_size: once; v_call: TRBV5-1; d_call: TRBD1; cdr3_nt: TGCGCCAGCAGCTTGGGGACAGGGAGCAATCAGCCCCAGCATTTT; cdr3_aa: CASSLGTGSNQPQHF
j_call: TRBJ2-1; clone_size: once; v_call: TRBV7-9; d_call: TRBD2; cdr3_nt: TGTGCCAGCAGCTTAGGACTAGCGGGATACGATGAGCAGTTCTTC; cdr3_aa: CASSLGLAGYDEQFF
j_call: TRBJ2-7; clone_size: -; v_call: TRBV5-1; d_call: -; cdr3_nt: TGCGCCAGCAGCTTGGAGGATCCGGGCGAGCAGTACTTC; cdr3_aa: CASSLEDPGEQYF
j_call: TRBJ2-2; clone_size: few; v_call: TRBV5-4; d_call: -; cdr3_nt: TGTGCCAGCAGCTTGGGAATGGCAGCGGGTGCTGGGGAGCTGTTTTTT; cdr3_aa: CASSLGMAAGAGELFF
j_call: TRBJ1-3; clone_size: -; v_call: TRBV19; d_call: TRBD1; cdr3_nt: TGTGCCAGTAGTCCATATACCGGGACAGACCCGAGCTCTGGAAACACCATATATTTT; cdr3_aa: CASSPYTGTDPSSGNTIYF
j_call: TRBJ2-3; clone_size: -; v_call: TRBV4-1; d_call: TRBD2; cdr3_nt: TGCGCCAGCAGCCAAGGACTAGCGTATGCCCCCGGGGCAGATACGCAGTATTTT; cdr3_aa: CASSQGLAYAPGADTQYF
j_call: TRBJ2-1; clone_size: -; v_call: TRBV4-1; d_call: -; cdr3_nt: TGCGCCAGCAGCCAAGACAGAGGGGTTGACGAGCAGTTCTTC; cdr3_aa: CASSQDRGVDEQFF
j_call: TRBJ2-1; clone_size: -; v_call: TRBV13; d_call: -; cdr3_nt: TGTGCCAGTAAAGGGGGATTTGACTCCTACAATGAGCAGTTCTTC; cdr3_aa: CASKGGFDSYNEQFF
j_call: TRBJ2-7; clone_size: -; v_call: TRBV30; d_call: -; cdr3_nt: TGTGCCTGGAGTGAAGGGGTCGAGCAGTACTTC; cdr3_aa: CAWSEGVEQYF
j_call: TRBJ2-2; clone_size: -; v_call: TRBV12-5; d_call: -; cdr3_nt: TGTGCTAGTGGGCCCCCCCGCCTAGCGAGCACCGGGGAGCTGTTTTTT; cdr3_aa: CASGPPRLASTGELFF
j_call: TRBJ2-2; clone_size: -; v_call: TRBV4-1; d_call: TRBD1; cdr3_nt: TGCGCCAGCAGCCAAGACCCCGGACAGGTGAACACCGGGGAGCTGTTTTTT; cdr3_aa: CASSQDPGQVNTGELFF
j_call: TRBJ2-1; clone_size: -; v_call: TRBV11-3; d_call: TRBD1; cdr3_nt: TGTGCCAGCAGCAAACTCCGGGACAGTGAGAGCTCCTACAATGAGCAGTTCTTC; cdr3_aa: CASSKLRDSESSYNEQFF
j_call: TRBJ2-5; clone_size: -; v_call: TRBV13; d_call: -; cdr3_nt: TGTGCCAGCAGCCCGGGGACTTCAGCAGAGACCCAGTACTTC; cdr3_aa: CASSPGTSAETQYF
j_call: TRBJ2-1; clone_size: few; v_call: TRBV27; d_call: TRBD2; cdr3_nt: TGTGCCAGCAGCCCCGGGTTCGGGAGGGATAATGAGCAGTTCTTC; cdr3_aa: CASSPGFGRDNEQFF
j_call: TRBJ1-2; clone_size: -; v_call: TRBV5-6; d_call: TRBD1; cdr3_nt: TGTGCCAGCAGCGCCCCGGGACAGGACTATGGCTACACCTTC; cdr3_aa: CASSAPGQDYGYTF
j_call: TRBJ2-7; clone_size: -; v_call: TRBV11-3; d_call: -; cdr3_nt: TGTGCCAGCAGCCCCCGGGGTCGGACAACCTACGAGCAGTACTTC; cdr3_aa: CASSPRGRTTYEQYF
j_call: TRBJ1-2; clone_size: -; v_call: TRBV6-6; d_call: -; cdr3_nt: TGTGCCAGCAGTTACCTGGGGGCTAACTATGGCTACACCTTC; cdr3_aa: CASSYLGANYGYTF
j_call: TRBJ2-1; clone_size: -; v_call: TRBV27; d_call: TRBD2; cdr3_nt: TGTGCCAGCAATCGAGACACTAGCGGGGGGGTATCCTACAATGAGCAGTTCTTC; cdr3_aa: CASNRDTSGGVSYNEQFF
j_call: TRBJ1-1; clone_size: -; v_call: TRBV6-5; d_call: -; cdr3_nt: TGTGCCAGCAGCCTCGGGCTGGGCACTGAAGCTTTCTTT; cdr3_aa: CASSLGLGTEAFF
j_call: TRBJ1-1; clone_size: -; v_call: TRBV27; d_call: -; cdr3_nt: TGTGCCAGCAGTTCTAACTTGGAGAACACTGAAGCTTTCTTT; cdr3_aa: CASSSNLENTEAFF
j_call: TRBJ1-1; clone_size: -; v_call: TRBV6-1; d_call: TRBD1; cdr3_nt: TGTGCCAGCAGCCGGAGGGACAGAATGAACACTGAAGCTTTCTTT; cdr3_aa: CASSRRDRMNTEAFF
j_call: TRBJ2-1; clone_size: once; v_call: TRBV4-2; d_call: TRBD2; cdr3_nt: TGTGCCAGCAGCCAAGTCATTAGCGGGAGGGCTCCAAGCTCCTACAATGAGCAGTTCTTC; cdr3_aa: CASSQVISGRAPSSYNEQFF
j_call: TRBJ2-1; clone_size: -; v_call: TRBV7-9; d_call: TRBD1; cdr3_nt: TGTGCCAGCAGCTACCGGGACAGGGGTTCCAATGAGCAGTTCTTC; cdr3_aa: CASSYRDRGSNEQFF
j_call: TRBJ2-3; clone_size: once; v_call: TRBV11-3; d_call: -; cdr3_nt: TGTGCCAGCCGTAGCCTGGGCACAGATACGCAGTATTTT; cdr3_aa: CASRSLGTDTQYF
j_call: TRBJ2-5; clone_size: -; v_call: TRBV2; d_call: -; cdr3_nt: TGTGCCAGCAGTGAATCAGCTGGGATGAAGACCCAGTACTTC; cdr3_aa: CASSESAGMKTQYF
j_call: TRBJ2-1; clone_size: -; v_call: TRBV2; d_call: TRBD1; cdr3_nt: TGTGCCAACACCTTCCGGGACAGGGATCTCGAGCAGTTCTTC; cdr3_aa: CANTFRDRDLEQFF
j_call: TRBJ2-5; clone_size: -; v_call: TRBV11-2; d_call: TRBD2; cdr3_nt: TGTGCCAGCAGCTTAACGAGGGGACTAGCGGGAGCTGAGACCCAGTACTTC; cdr3_aa: CASSLTRGLAGAETQYF
j_call: TRBJ1-2; clone_size: -; v_call: TRBV19; d_call: -; cdr3_nt: TGTGCCAGTAGTATGGGGGGCGCCGACTATGGCTACACCTTC; cdr3_aa: CASSMGGADYGYTF
j_call: TRBJ1-6; clone_size: -; v_call: TRBV14; d_call: -; cdr3_nt: TGTGCCAGCAGCGCAGGCGGATTTAATTCACCCCTCCACTTT; cdr3_aa: CASSAGGFNSPLHF
j_call: TRBJ1-1; clone_size: -; v_call: TRBV7-8; d_call: TRBD1; cdr3_nt: TGTGCCAGCAGCTTGGACAGGGGGTTGAACACTGAAGCTTTCTTT; cdr3_aa: CASSLDRGLNTEAFF
j_call: TRBJ2-5; clone_size: -; v_call: TRBV15; d_call: -; cdr3_nt: TGTGCCACCAGCAGGAGGGGGTACCAAGAGACCCAGTACTTC; cdr3_aa: CATSRRGYQETQYF
j_call: TRBJ2-7; clone_size: -; v_call: TRBV4-3; d_call: -; cdr3_nt: TGCGCCAGCAGCCAAACCCGGGACCCACTGCACGAGCAGTACTTC; cdr3_aa: CASSQTRDPLHEQYF
j_call: TRBJ2-4; clone_size: once; v_call: TRBV7-2; d_call: -; cdr3_nt: TGTGCCAGCAGCCCTATTCCGGCGGGCCTAGGAGTCAAAAACATTCAGTACTTC; cdr3_aa: CASSPIPAGLGVKNIQYF
j_call: TRBJ1-1; clone_size: -; v_call: TRBV5-1; d_call: -; cdr3_nt: TGCGCCAGCAGCAGACTCATGAACACTGAAGCTTTCTTT; cdr3_aa: CASSRLMNTEAFF
j_call: TRBJ1-1; clone_size: -; v_call: TRBV4-1; d_call: -; cdr3_nt: TGCGCCAGCAGCCAAGTTCAGGCGGCTGAAGCTTTCTTT; cdr3_aa: CASSQVQAAEAFF
j_call: TRBJ2-1; clone_size: -; v_call: TRBV19; d_call: -; cdr3_nt: TGTGCCAGTAGTCCCGGTAGCGGAATTTACAATGAGCAGTTCTTC; cdr3_aa: CASSPGSGIYNEQFF
j_call: TRBJ2-3; clone_size: -; v_call: TRBV19; d_call: -; cdr3_nt: TGTGCCAGTAGTATCACAGATACGCAGTATTTT; cdr3_aa: CASSITDTQYF
j_call: TRBJ1-1; clone_size: few; v_call: TRBV29-1; d_call: -; cdr3_nt: TGCAGCGACAGGACAGCGAACACTGAAGCTTTCTTT; cdr3_aa: CSDRTANTEAFF
j_call: TRBJ1-2; clone_size: -; v_call: TRBV30; d_call: TRBD1; cdr3_nt: TGTGCCTGGAGTGTATGGGACAGGGATGGCTACACCTTC; cdr3_aa: CAWSVWDRDGYTF
j_call: TRBJ2-1; clone_size: -; v_call: TRBV7-9; d_call: -; cdr3_nt: TGTGCCGGGAACTCCGTGGGGGGTGAGAATGAGCAGTTCTTC; cdr3_aa: CAGNSVGGENEQFF
j_call: TRBJ1-2; clone_size: -; v_call: TRBV30; d_call: -; cdr3_nt: TGTGCCTGGAGCGATAGCTATGGCTACGCCTTC; cdr3_aa: CAWSDSYGYAF
j_call: TRBJ1-5; clone_size: -; v_call: TRBV13; d_call: TRBD1; cdr3_nt: TGTGCCAGCAGCCTTGGACAGGGGCATGGCAATCAGCCCCAGCATTTT; cdr3_aa: CASSLGQGHGNQPQHF
j_call: TRBJ2-3; clone_size: once; v_call: TRBV11-2; d_call: -; cdr3_nt: TGTGCCAGCAGCTCCGCCGGGACCAAGGCAGATACGCAGTATTTT; cdr3_aa: CASSSAGTKADTQYF